This record looks at one T cell receptor beta chain sequence and its context. Its antigen is as yet unknown. Here immunoSEQ multiplex PCR was the method, and the copy in TCRdb shows in-frame clones only, minus some. This sample yields about 53,000 clones, of which roughly 83% are seen a single time; approximately 18% belongs to the top ten. This record comes from a study of T cells in localized non-small cell lung cancer. Study-wide results and caveats: Uninvolved adjacent lung had higher T cell clonality than tumor and all other tissues. Those with higher blood T cell density had longer overall survival. It remains possible that heterogeneity exists, since only one tumor region was sequenced. Among the top 100 tumor clones, a median around 60 appeared in adjacent lung.

With 3 bases removed from V and 4 bases from J, the gap between germline ends came to 5 bases. Germline V gene lookup returns CDR1 MDHEN and CDR2 SYDVKM. The CDR3 contains 12 residues. The clonotype was recovered from a man between 40 and 70 years old with stage III lung adenocarcinoma. The sample in question was peripheral blood mononuclear cells, obtained before any cancer treatment. V usage is TRBV28 and J usage is TRBJ2-3; D gene uncertain. CDR3 sequence (DNA): TGTGCCAGCAGTTTTTCGCCAGATACGCAGTATTTT. It specifies CASSFSPDTQYF.